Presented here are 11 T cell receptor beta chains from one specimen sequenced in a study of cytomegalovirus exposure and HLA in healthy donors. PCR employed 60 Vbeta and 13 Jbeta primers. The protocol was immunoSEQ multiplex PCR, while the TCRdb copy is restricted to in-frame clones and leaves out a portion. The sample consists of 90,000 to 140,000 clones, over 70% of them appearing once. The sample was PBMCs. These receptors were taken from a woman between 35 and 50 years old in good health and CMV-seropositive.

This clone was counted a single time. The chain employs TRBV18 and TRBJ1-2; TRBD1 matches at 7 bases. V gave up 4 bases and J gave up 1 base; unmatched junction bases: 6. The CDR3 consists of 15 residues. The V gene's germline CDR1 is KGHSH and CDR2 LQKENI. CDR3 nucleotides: TGTGCCAGCTCACTCGGGACAGATGTTAACTATGGCTACACCTTC. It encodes CASSLGTDVNYGYTF. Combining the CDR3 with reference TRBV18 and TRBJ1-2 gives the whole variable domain NAGVMQNPRHLVRRRGQEARLRCSPMKGHSHVYWYRQLPEEGLKFMVYLQKENIIDESGMPKERFSAEFPKEGPSILRIQQVVRGDSAAYFCASSLGTDVNYGYTFGSGTRLTVV.

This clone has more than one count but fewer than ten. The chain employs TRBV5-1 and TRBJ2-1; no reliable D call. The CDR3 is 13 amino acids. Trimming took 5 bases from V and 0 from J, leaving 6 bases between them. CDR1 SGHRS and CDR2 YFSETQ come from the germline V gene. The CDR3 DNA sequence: TGCGCCAGCAGGTCTTACTCCTACAATGAGCAGTTCTTC. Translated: CASRSYSYNEQFF.

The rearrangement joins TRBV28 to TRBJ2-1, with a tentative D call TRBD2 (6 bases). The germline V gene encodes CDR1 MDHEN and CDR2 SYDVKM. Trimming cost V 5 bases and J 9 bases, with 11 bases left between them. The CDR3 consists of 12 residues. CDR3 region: CASSGPGSEQFF. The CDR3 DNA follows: TGTGCCAGCAGTGGGCCCGGGAGTGAGCAGTTCTTC.

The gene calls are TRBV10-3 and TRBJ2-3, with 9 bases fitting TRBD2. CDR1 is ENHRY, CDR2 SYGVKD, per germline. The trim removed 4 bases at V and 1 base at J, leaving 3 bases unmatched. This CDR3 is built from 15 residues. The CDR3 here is CAISGGRAGTDTQYF. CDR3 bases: TGTGCCATCAGTGGCGGGAGGGCCGGCACAGATACGCAGTATTTT.

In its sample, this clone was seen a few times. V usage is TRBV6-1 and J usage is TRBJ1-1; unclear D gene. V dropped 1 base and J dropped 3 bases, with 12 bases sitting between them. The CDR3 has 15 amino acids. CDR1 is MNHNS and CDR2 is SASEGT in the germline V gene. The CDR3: CASSEGGRRDTEAFF. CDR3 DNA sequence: TGTGCCAGCAGTGAAGGAGGCAGGAGGGACACTGAAGCTTTCTTT.

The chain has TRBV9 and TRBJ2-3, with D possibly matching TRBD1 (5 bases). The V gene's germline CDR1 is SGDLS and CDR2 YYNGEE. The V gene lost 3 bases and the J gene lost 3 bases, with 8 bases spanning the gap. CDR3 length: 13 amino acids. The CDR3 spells CASSATATDTQYF. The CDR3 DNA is TGTGCCAGCAGCGCGACAGCTACAGATACGCAGTATTTT. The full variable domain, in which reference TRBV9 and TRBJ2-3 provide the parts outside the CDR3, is DSGVTQTPKHLITATGQRVTLRCSPRSGDLSVYWYQQSLDQGLQFLIQYYNGEERAKGNILERFSAQQFPDLHSELNLSSLELGDSALYFCASSATATDTQYFGPGTRLTVL.

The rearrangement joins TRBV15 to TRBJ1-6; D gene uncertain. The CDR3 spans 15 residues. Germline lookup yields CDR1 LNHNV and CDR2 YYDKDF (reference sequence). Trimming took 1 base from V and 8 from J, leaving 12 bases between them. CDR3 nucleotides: TGTGCCACCAGCAGAGTTACGGCGACTTATTCACCCCTCCACTTT. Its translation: CATSRVTATYSPLHF.

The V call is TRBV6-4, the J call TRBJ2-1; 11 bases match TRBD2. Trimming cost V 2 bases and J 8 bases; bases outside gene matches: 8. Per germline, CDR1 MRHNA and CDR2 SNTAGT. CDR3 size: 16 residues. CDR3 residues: CASSDELAGGLDEQFF. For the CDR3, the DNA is TGTGCCAGCAGTGACGAGCTAGCGGGAGGTTTAGATGAGCAGTTCTTC.

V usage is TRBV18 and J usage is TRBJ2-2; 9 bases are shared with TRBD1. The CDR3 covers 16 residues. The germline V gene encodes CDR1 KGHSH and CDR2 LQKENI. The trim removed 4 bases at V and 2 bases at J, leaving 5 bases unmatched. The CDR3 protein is CASSQQGAGNTGELFF. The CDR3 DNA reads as TGTGCCAGCTCACAACAGGGGGCCGGTAACACCGGGGAGCTGTTTTTT.

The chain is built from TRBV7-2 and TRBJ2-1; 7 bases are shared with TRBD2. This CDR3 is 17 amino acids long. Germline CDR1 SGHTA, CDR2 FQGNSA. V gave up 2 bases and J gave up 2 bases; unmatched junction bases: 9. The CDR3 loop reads CASSLIKRGYTYNEQFF. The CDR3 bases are TGTGCCAGCAGCTTAATAAAGCGGGGATATACCTACAATGAGCAGTTCTTC. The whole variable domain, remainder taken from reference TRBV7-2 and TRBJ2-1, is GAGVSQSPSNKVTEKGKDVELRCDPISGHTALYWYRQSLGQGLEFLIYFQGNSAPDKSGLPSDRFSAERTGGSVSTLTIQRTQQEDSAVYLCASSLIKRGYTYNEQFFGPGTRLTVL.

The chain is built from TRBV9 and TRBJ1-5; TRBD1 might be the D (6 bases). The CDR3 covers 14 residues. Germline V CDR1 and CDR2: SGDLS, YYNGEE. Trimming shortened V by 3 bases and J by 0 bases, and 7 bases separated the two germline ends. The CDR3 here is CASSAQGSNQPQHF. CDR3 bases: TGTGCCAGCAGCGCACAGGGTAGCAATCAGCCCCAGCATTTT.